The 8 T cell receptor beta chains presented below share a single source sample, sequenced in a study of blood T cell repertoires in COVID-19. Clones were read by immunoSEQ multiplex PCR, and TCRdb kept only the in-frame ones, dropping some. Of roughly 260,000 clones detected, about 89% appear once; the ten largest clones hold approximately 1.3%. Input material: PBMCs or T cells enriched from blood (not recorded which). The receptors originated from a human donor in a cohort exposed to, infected with or recovered from COVID-19 (not recorded which). The donor label of this sample is uncertain.

The rearrangement links TRBV24-1 to TRBJ2-1, with 14 bases aligning to TRBD2. After removal of 3 bases from V and 7 bases from J, the junction contained 4 bases not matched to a gene. This CDR3 has 16 residues. Per germline, CDR1 KGHDR and CDR2 SFDVKD. The CDR3 DNA reads TGTGCCACCAGTGATCGGACTAGCGGGGGGTTAAATGAGCAGTTCTTC. Its translation is CATSDRTSGGLNEQFF.

This chain connects TRBV12-3 or TRBV12-4 to TRBJ1-3; D not certain. The ends were cut back, 10 bases at V and 7 bases at J, with 11 bases in the middle. CDR3 length: 11 amino acids. CDR3 DNA sequence: TGTGCCACCTCGAGGGTGAACACCATATATTTT. Its protein product is CATSRVNTIYF.

On this clone: At one end, the junction sequence differs from germline, possibly due to a read error. The chain is built from TRBV2 and TRBJ1-4; D is undetermined. Germline V gene data show CDR1 as SNHLY and CDR2 as FYNNEI. The CDR3 has 13 residues. This CDR3 reads CASSRTERENLFF. In DNA form, the CDR3 reads TGTGCCAGCAGTCGGACTGAGAGAGAAAACCTGTTTTTT. The whole variable domain, remainder taken from reference TRBV2 and TRBJ1-4, is EPEVTQTPSHQVTQMGQEVILRCVPISNHLYFYWYRQILGQKVEFLVSFYNNEISEKSEIFDDQFSVERPDGSNFTLKIRSTKLEDSAMYFCASSRTERENLFFGSGTQLSVL.

The rearrangement uses TRBV5-1 and TRBJ2-1; 7 bases are shared with TRBD2. The germline V gene encodes CDR1 SGHRS and CDR2 YFSETQ. The V and J ends lost 6 bases and 6 bases, in that order; junction bases with no gene match: 9. The CDR3 is 14 residues long. For the CDR3, the DNA is TGCGCCAGCACCCCTGGGGGGGAGGGCAATGAGCAGTTCTTC. This sequence encodes CASTPGGEGNEQFF.

The DNA of the CDR3 is TGTGCCAGCAGCTTGGGGACAGCCGACCCCACAGATACGCAGTATTTT. The encoded protein is CASSLGTADPTDTQYF. V gene TRBV5-6 combines with J gene TRBJ2-3, with D perhaps TRBD1 (6 bases). Germline-derived CDR1 and CDR2 are SGHDT and YYEEEE. The CDR3 is 16 residues long. Deletions cut 0 bases from V and 2 bases from J, with 13 bases between.

The V call is TRBV4-1, the J call TRBJ1-2; possible D gene TRBD1, 6 bases. CDR1 is MGHRA and CDR2 is YSYEKL in the germline V gene. This CDR3 spans 16 amino acids. Trimming removed 2 bases from V and 3 bases from J, with 16 bases in between. In DNA, the CDR3 is TGCGCCAGCAGCCAAAGGGAGCGGGGGCTAGACTATGGCTACACCTTC. Protein product: CASSQRERGLDYGYTF.

The chain employs TRBV2 and TRBJ2-7, with 8 bases aligning to TRBD2. The CDR3 covers 12 residues. From germline, CDR1 is SNHLY and CDR2 FYNNEI. The V gene end was trimmed by 11 bases and the J gene end by 6 bases; junction bases not matched to a gene: 9. CDR3 nucleotides: TGTGCCGGGGCACTCGCGGGGGGCGAGCAGTACTTC. It translates to CAGALAGGEQYF.

This clone was counted between two and nine times. This chain uses TRBV2 with TRBJ2-7; D is uncertain. The V gene's germline CDR1 is SNHLY and CDR2 FYNNEI. This CDR3 has 15 amino acids. V was clipped by 2 bases and J by 4 bases, with 15 bases between them. Here the CDR3 reads CASSERGRNNYEQYF. CDR3 DNA: TGTGCCAGCAGTGAAAGAGGTAGAAACAATTACGAGCAGTACTTC.